This entry features one T cell receptor (beta chain) sequence. The data originate from a study of blood T cell repertoires in COVID-19. Study overall: Acute-phase and convalescent COVID-19 samples originated in the United States, Italy and Spain. Sample material is recorded as cDNA or gDNA derived from T cells, B-cell-depleted T cells, or PBMCs.

Germline V gene data show CDR1 as MDHEN and CDR2 as SYDVKM. The CDR3 has 13 residues. Trimming took off 6 bases at V and 4 bases at J, with 12 bases between the two ends. Per the original methods: Estimation of nucleated cell counts was performed using reference gene primer amplification. This table comes from immunoSEQ multiplex PCR, and its TCRdb copy is limited to in-frame clones, with some not included. For V, J and clone size, that table is used; D and trimming come from the DNA. The data show roughly 230,000 clones, with 84% seen just once and approximately 4% held by the top ten. This receptor was identified in a man aged 45-65 years with active or convalescent COVID-19. V is TRBV28 and J is TRBJ1-1; D possibly corresponds to TRBD1 (5 bases). Specimen: peripheral blood. The CDR3 spells CASRPQVGTEAFF. The CDR3 DNA reads TGTGCCAGCAGACCACAGGTGGGCACTGAAGCTTTCTTT.